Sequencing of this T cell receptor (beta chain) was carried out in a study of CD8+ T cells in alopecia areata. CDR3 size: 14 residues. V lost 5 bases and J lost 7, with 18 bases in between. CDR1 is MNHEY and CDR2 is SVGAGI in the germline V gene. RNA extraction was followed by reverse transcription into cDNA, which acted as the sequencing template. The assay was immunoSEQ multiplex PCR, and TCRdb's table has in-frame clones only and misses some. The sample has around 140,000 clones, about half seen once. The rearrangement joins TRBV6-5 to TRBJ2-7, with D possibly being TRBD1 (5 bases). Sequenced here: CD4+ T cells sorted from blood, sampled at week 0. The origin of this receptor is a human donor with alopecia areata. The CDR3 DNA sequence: TGTGCCAGCAGTGGACATATTGCCCCTCGGGAGCAGTACTTC. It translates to CASSGHIAPREQYF.